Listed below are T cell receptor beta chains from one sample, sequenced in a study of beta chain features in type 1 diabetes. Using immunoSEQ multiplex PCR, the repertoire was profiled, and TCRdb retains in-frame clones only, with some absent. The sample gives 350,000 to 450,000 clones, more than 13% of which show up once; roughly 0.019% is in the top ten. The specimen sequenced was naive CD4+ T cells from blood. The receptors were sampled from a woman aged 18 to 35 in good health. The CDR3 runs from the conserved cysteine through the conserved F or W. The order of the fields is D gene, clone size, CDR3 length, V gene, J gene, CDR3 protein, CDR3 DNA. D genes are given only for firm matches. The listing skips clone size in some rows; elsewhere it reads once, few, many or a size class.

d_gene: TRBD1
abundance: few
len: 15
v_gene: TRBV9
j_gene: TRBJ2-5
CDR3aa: CASKGGHAEGETQYF
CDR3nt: TGTGCCAGCAAAGGGGGCCATGCCGAAGGGGAGACCCAGTACTTC

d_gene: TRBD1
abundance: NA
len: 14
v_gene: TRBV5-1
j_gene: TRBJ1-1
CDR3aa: CASSMTGENTEAFF
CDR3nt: TGCGCCAGCAGCATGACAGGGGAGAACACTGAAGCTTTCTTT

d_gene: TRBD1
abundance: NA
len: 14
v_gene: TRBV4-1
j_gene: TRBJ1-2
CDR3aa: CASSPRDRGSGYTF
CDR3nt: TGCGCCAGCAGCCCCCGGGACAGGGGGTCTGGCTACACCTTC

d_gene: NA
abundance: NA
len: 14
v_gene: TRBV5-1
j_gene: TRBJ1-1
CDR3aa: CASSPSGGRTEAFF
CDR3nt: TGCGCCAGCAGCCCGAGCGGGGGTCGGACTGAAGCTTTCTTT

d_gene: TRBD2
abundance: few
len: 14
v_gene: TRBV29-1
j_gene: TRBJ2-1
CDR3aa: CSGRTSGAYNEQFF
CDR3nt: TGCAGCGGCCGAACTAGCGGGGCCTACAATGAGCAGTTCTTC

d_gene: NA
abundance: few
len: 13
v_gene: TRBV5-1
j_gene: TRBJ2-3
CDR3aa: CASSLEGGDTQYF
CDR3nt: TGCGCCAGCAGCTTAGAGGGCGGAGATACGCAGTATTTT

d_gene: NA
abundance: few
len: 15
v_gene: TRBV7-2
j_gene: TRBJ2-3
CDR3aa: CASSLAWSSQDTQYF
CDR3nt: TGTGCCAGCAGCTTAGCGTGGAGTTCCCAAGATACGCAGTATTTT

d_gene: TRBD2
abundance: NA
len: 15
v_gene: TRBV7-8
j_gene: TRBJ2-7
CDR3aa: CASSSRLAASYEQYF
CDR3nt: TGTGCCAGCAGCTCCCGACTAGCGGCATCCTACGAGCAGTACTTC

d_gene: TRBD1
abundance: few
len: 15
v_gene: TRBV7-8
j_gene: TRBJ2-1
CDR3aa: CASSPDRVLHNEQFF
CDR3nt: TGTGCCAGCAGCCCGGACAGGGTATTACACAATGAGCAGTTCTTC

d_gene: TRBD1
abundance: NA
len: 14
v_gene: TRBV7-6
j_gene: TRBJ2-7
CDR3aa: CASSPQGVSYEQYF
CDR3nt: TGTGCCAGCAGCCCACAGGGGGTCTCCTACGAGCAGTACTTC